The following is a TCR beta chain sequence with its context. Its antigen is not known. The trim removed 3 bases at V and 4 bases at J, leaving 3 bases unmatched. The germline CDR1 and CDR2 sequences are LGHNA and YSLEER. The CDR3 runs to 14 residues. These data are taken from a study of cytotoxic CD8 clonotypes in ibrutinib-treated CLL. Study-level results: Increased clonality at ibrutinib response gave way to a return toward baseline at progression. Sustained-remission and progressing patients were not sampled at matched times. Few clonotypes were public, and these shrank or held steady under treatment.

Repertoires were generated with immunoSEQ multiplex PCR, while TCRdb's copy carries only in-frame clones and drops some. Of about 270,000 clones listed, 65% to 85% are singletons. The J gene is TRBJ2-1, the V gene TRBV4-3; 7 bases line up with TRBD1. The sequence was collected from a human donor with chronic lymphocytic leukemia. The material was PBMCs, obtained at disease progression, from a patient treated with ibrutinib. In nucleotides, the CDR3 is TGCGCCAGCAGCCAGGGGGACAGTTACAATGAGCAGTTCTTC. Its translation: CASSQGDSYNEQFF.